This TCR beta chain was captured by sequencing in a study of technical replicates of blood from several donors. Germline V CDR1 and CDR2: SGDLS, YYNGEE. The CDR3 sequence is 16 residues long. V gave up 2 bases and J gave up 1 base; unmatched junction bases: 5. Using immunoSEQ multiplex PCR, the repertoire was profiled, and TCRdb retains in-frame clones only, with some absent. The top ten hold 0.2% to 0.25% of the sample, which has just under 100,000 clones, about 96% seen once. This clone was seen a single time. The sequence came from a human donor in good health. The sample taken for sequencing was T cells isolated from PBMCs. The V and J genes are TRBV9 and TRBJ2-3, with TRBD2 matching 9 bases. This CDR3 reads CASSVRAGGRTDTQYF. The CDR3 DNA follows: TGTGCCAGCAGCGTTAGAGCGGGGGGCCGCACAGATACGCAGTATTTT.